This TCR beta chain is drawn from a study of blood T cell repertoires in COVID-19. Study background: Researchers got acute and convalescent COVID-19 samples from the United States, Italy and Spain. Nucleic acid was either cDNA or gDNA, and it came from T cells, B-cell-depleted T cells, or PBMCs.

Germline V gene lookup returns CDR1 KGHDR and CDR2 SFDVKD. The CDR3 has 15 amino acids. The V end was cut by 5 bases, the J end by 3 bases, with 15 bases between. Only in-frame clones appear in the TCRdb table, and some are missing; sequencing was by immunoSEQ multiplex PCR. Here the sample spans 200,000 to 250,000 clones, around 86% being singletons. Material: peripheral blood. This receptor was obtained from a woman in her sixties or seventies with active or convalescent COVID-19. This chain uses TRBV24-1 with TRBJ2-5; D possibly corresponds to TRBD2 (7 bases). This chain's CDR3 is CATSVGGGAEETQYF. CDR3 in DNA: TGTGCCACCAGTGTGGGGGGGGGCGCGGAAGAGACCCAGTACTTC.